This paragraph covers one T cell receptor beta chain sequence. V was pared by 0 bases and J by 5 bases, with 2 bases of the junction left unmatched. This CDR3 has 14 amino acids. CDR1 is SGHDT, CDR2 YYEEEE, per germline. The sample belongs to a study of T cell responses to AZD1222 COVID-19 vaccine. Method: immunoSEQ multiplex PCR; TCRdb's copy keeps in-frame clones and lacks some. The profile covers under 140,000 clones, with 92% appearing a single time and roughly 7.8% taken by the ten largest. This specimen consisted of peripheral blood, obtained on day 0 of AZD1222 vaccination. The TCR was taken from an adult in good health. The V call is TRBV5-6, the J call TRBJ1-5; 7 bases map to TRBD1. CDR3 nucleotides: TGTGCCAGCAGCTTGGTGCAGGGGGATCAGCCCCAGCATTTT. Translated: CASSLVQGDQPQHF.